Included here is one TCR beta chain sequence, with context. The CDR3 runs to 14 residues. Germline lookup yields CDR1 MNHEY and CDR2 SVGAGI. Trimming shortened V by 6 bases and J by 6 bases, and 17 bases separated the two germline ends. The data are from a study of blood T cell repertoires in COVID-19. The wider study: The study drew acute and convalescent COVID-19 samples from the United States, Italy and Spain. T cells, B-cell-depleted T cells, or PBMCs provided the cDNA or gDNA that served as material.

Per the original data handling: How many nucleated cells were present was estimated from reference gene primer amplification. The table came from immunoSEQ multiplex PCR; TCRdb's copy has only in-frame clones and leaves some out. Clone size and the V and J calls come from that table; the DNA yielded D and trimming. The sample lists tens of thousands of clones, 73% occurring once. Material: peripheral blood. The source of this sequence is a man in his fifties or sixties with acute or convalescent COVID-19. V usage is TRBV6-5 and J usage is TRBJ1-1; the D is unclear. CDR3 amino acids: CASSPGREVAEAFF. CDR3 DNA: TGTGCCAGCAGCCCCGGACGGGAGGTAGCTGAAGCTTTCTTT.